The text below deals with one T cell receptor (beta chain). Its specificity is not known. This CDR3 is built from 17 residues. The table came from immunoSEQ multiplex PCR; TCRdb's copy has only in-frame clones and leaves some out. The table has some 86,000 clones, 90% seen once. The sample comes from a study of OX40 agonist ivuxolimab in advanced cancers. Study at large: Treatment received earlier with anti-PD-1, anti-PD-L1 or anti-CTLA-4 agents was allowed, and over 30% had some. General study points: Relative to CD4+, CD8+ T cells held more expanded clones on average. Patients with a partial response at 0.1-3.0 mg/kg had among the lowest clonal expansion.

This receptor was taken from an adult with an advanced solid tumor such as melanoma, head and neck, liver or kidney cancer. The chain recombines TRBV21-1 with TRBJ2-3; no check of the table's D call, TRBD2, against the DNA was made. TRBV21-1 is labeled a pseudogene. The sequencing used CD4+ or CD8+ T cells sorted from blood, collected in a trial of the OX40 agonist ivuxolimab. The CDR3 loop is CASSKRASGGSTDTQYF. The CDR3 DNA reads as TGTGCCAGCAGCAAAAGGGCTAGCGGGGGTAGCACAGATACGCAGTATTTT.